This T cell receptor beta chain was sequenced for a study of T cell repertoires and HLA-DP antigens. CD4+ T cells, purified by negative selection, averaged approximately 98% purity. This CDR3 spans 12 amino acids. The V end lost 4 bases, the J end lost 0 bases, and 4 bases lay between the germline ends. Germline V gene data show CDR1 as GTSNPN and CDR2 as SVGIG (reference sequence). Notes on this clone: Its matching antigen is unknown.

Points from the study as a whole: Sorted CD137+ cells had clonality roughly 0.4 against both alloantigens, versus about 0.041 pre-culture. A non-physiological HeLa system presented antigen to total CD4+ responders.

The repertoire was sequenced with immunoSEQ multiplex PCR; TCRdb's copy has only in-frame clones and lacks some. Seen here are around 90,000 clones, 86% observed once, and the top ten hold 1.5% to 2%. The clonotype comes from a man aged 45-65 years in good health and CMV-seronegative. Sample: CD4+ T cells from PBMCs. The rearrangement joins TRBV30 to TRBJ1-3; unclear D gene. CDR3 residues: CAWTISGNTIYF. CDR3 DNA: TGTGCCTGGACGATCTCTGGAAACACCATATATTTT.